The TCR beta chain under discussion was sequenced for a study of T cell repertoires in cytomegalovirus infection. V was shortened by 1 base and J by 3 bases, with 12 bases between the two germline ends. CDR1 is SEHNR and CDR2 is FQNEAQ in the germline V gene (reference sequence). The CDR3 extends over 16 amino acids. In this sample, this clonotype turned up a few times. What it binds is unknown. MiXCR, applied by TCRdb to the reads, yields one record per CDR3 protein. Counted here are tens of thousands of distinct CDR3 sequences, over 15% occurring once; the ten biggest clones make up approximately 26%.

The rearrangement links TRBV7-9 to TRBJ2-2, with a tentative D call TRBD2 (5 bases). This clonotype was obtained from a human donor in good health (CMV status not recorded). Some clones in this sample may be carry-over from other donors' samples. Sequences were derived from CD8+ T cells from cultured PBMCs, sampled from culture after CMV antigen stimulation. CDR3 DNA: TGTGCCAGCAGCTTAGGAGGGCCAGATTACACCGGGGAGCTGTTTTTT. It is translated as CASSLGGPDYTGELFF.